The 29 T cell receptor beta chains listed next were all sequenced from one sample in a study of CD8+ T cells in alopecia areata. RNA extraction was followed by reverse transcription into cDNA, which acted as the sequencing template. The protocol was immunoSEQ multiplex PCR, while the TCRdb copy is restricted to in-frame clones and leaves out a portion. The sample consists of fewer than 110,000 clones, about four fifths of them appearing once. Treatment here: oral pan-JAK inhibitor, 5-10 mg twice daily. The sample consisted of CD8+ T cells sorted from blood, taken at week 24, from a patient treated with tofacitinib. The receptors shown here come from a human donor with alopecia areata.

This chain joins TRBV6-4 and TRBJ2-7; D unresolved. Germline values: CDR1 MRHNA, CDR2 SNTAGT. The V end was cut by 7 bases, the J end by 3 bases, with 10 bases between. The CDR3 is 12 amino acids. CDR3 loop: CASNQHVYEQYF. DNA of the CDR3: TGTGCCAGCAATCAACACGTCTACGAGCAGTACTTC.

The chain is built from TRBV7-9 and TRBJ2-5; D not resolved. The CDR3 is 12 amino acids. Germline CDR1 reads SEHNR; CDR2 reads FQNEAQ (reference sequence). V dropped 5 bases and J dropped 4 bases, with 8 bases sitting between them. CDR3: CASSQWGETQYF. DNA of the CDR3: TGTGCCAGCAGCCAATGGGGAGAGACCCAGTACTTC.

The V and J genes are TRBV5-5 and TRBJ1-5; D not resolved. The germline gives CDR1 SGHKS, CDR2 YYEKEE (reference sequence). The CDR3 length is 15 residues. V gave up 4 bases and J gave up 0 bases, with 11 bases separating them. The CDR3 loop reads CASSIAEYSNQPQHF. The CDR3 bases are TGTGCCAGCAGCATTGCGGAGTATAGCAATCAGCCCCAGCATTTT.

This chain links TRBV18 with TRBJ1-4; perhaps TRBD1 as D (5 bases). CDR3 length: 16 residues. The V gene's germline CDR1 is KGHSH and CDR2 LQKENI. V was clipped by 0 bases and J by 7 bases, with 15 bases between them. This CDR3 is CASSPPEARGGEKLFF. Written as DNA, the CDR3 is TGTGCCAGCTCACCACCTGAGGCACGGGGCGGTGAAAAACTGTTTTTT.

The chain recombines TRBV19 with TRBJ2-1, with 7 bases aligning to TRBD1. V shed 8 bases and J 8 bases; nucleotides not matched to a gene: 6. Germline CDR1 and CDR2: LNHDA and SQIVND (reference sequence). The CDR3 has 12 amino acids. The CDR3 DNA follows: TGTGCCAGTTCTAGGGGGCAGGATGAGCAGTTCTTC. Translated, it gives CASSRGQDEQFF.

This chain links TRBV7-9 with TRBJ2-5; TRBD1 matches 9 bases. Judging by the DNA end, TRBJ2-7 fits better; the J call may be wrong. Germline V gene data show CDR1 as SEHNR and CDR2 as FQNEAQ (reference sequence). This CDR3 has 16 amino acids. The CDR3 sequence is CASSYQPGQGPYEQYF. The CDR3 nucleotides are TGTGCCAGCAGTTACCAGCCGGGACAGGGTCCCTACGAGCAGTACTTC.

The rearrangement links TRBV10-3 to TRBJ1-3; D may be TRBD1 (6 bases). Trimming left V 11 bases short and J 9 bases short, with 20 bases between. The germline V gene has CDR1 ENHRY and CDR2 SYGVKD. This CDR3 region has 13 residues. For the CDR3, the DNA is TGTGCCCCCCGGGGGCGGTGGGTCGGCACCATATATTTT. It is translated as CAPRGRWVGTIYF.

V and J are TRBV27 and TRBJ2-3, with 11 bases identical to TRBD1. Looked up from germline, CDR1 is MNHEY and CDR2 is SMNVEV (reference sequence). The CDR3 runs to 15 residues. The J segment lost 3 bases and the V segment lost 5 bases, leaving 4 bases of the junction unmatched. The CDR3 reads CASSPGTGGTDTQYF. CDR3 coding DNA: TGTGCCAGCAGTCCCGGGACAGGGGGAACAGATACGCAGTATTTT.

The chain combines TRBV5-1 with TRBJ1-4, with D unclear. The V gene lost 2 bases and the J gene lost 5 bases, with 13 bases spanning the gap. There are 15 residues in the CDR3. The V gene's germline CDR1 is SGHRS and CDR2 YFSETQ. The DNA for the CDR3 is TGCGCCAGCAGCTTATGGCCAGGCGAAAATGAAAAACTGTTTTTT. It encodes CASSLWPGENEKLFF.

This clone was recorded only once. This chain joins TRBV7-2 and TRBJ2-3, with TRBD2 matching over 14 bases. Losses at the gene ends were 9 bases for V and 6 bases for J; bases not matched to a gene: 17. CDR3 length equals 18 residues. CDR1 is SGHTA, CDR2 FQGNSA, per germline. CDR3 amino acids: CASARTSGGTSRGDTQYF. CDR3 bases: TGTGCCAGTGCCCGGACTAGCGGGGGGACAAGTCGAGGGGATACGCAGTATTTT.

The chain combines TRBV4-1 with TRBJ2-5, with TRBD1 as a possible D gene (6 bases). Trimming removed 2 bases at V and 5 bases at J, with 18 bases between. The CDR3 covers 16 residues. Per germline, CDR1 MGHRA and CDR2 YSYEKL. Here the CDR3 reads CASSQTGSLSVETQYF. CDR3 coding DNA: TGCGCCAGCAGCCAAACAGGGAGCCTGAGTGTGGAGACCCAGTACTTC.

V is TRBV27 and J is TRBJ1-6; tentative D call: TRBD1 (5 bases). The CDR3 is 13 residues long. V lost 2 bases to trimming and J lost 9 bases, with 8 bases between them. Germline loops: CDR1 MNHEY, CDR2 SMNVEV (reference sequence). CDR3 residues: CASSLGGTSPLHF. Here the CDR3 DNA reads TGTGCCAGCAGTTTAGGGGGTACTTCACCCCTCCACTTT.

This chain connects TRBV19 to TRBJ2-7; 8 nucleotides line up with TRBD1. The V gene's germline CDR1 is LNHDA and CDR2 SQIVND (reference sequence). The CDR3 extends over 13 amino acids. Trimming removed 3 bases from V and 3 bases from J; junction bases left unmatched: 1. DNA for the CDR3: TGTGCCAGTAGTATCACAGGGGGCTACGAGCAGTACTTC. Translation: CASSITGGYEQYF.

The rearrangement uses TRBV25-1 and TRBJ2-3; 8 bases are a match to TRBD1. Germline V gene data show CDR1 as MGHDK and CDR2 as SYGVNS. The CDR3 has 16 amino acids. V lost 6 bases to trimming and J lost 0 bases; unmatched junction nucleotides: 8. In DNA form, the CDR3 reads TGTGCCAGCAGCGATTCAGGGGGCCCTAGCACAGATACGCAGTATTTT. Protein product: CASSDSGGPSTDTQYF.

The rearrangement links TRBV11-2 to TRBJ1-5, with 8 bases lining up with TRBD1. The CDR3 consists of 15 residues. Germline lookup yields CDR1 SGHAT and CDR2 FQNNGV. V was pared by 1 base and J by 3 bases, with 2 bases of the junction left unmatched. For the CDR3, the DNA is TGTGCCAGCAGCTTAGGACAGGGGTACAATCAGCCCCAGCATTTT. Translation gives CASSLGQGYNQPQHF.

In this sample, this clone turned up a few times. V and J are TRBV7-9 and TRBJ2-7; 8 bases align to TRBD1. CDR3 length equals 15 residues. The germline CDR1 and CDR2 sequences are SEHNR and FQNEAQ (reference sequence). The V and J ends lost 6 bases and 6 bases, in that order; junction bases with no gene match: 13. Here the CDR3 reads CASRSDRGTGTEQYF. CDR3 coding DNA: TGTGCCAGCAGATCTGACAGGGGTACTGGTACCGAGCAGTACTTC. Using reference TRBV7-9 and TRBJ2-7 for the parts outside the CDR3, the full variable domain is DTGVSQNPRHKITKRGQNVTFRCDPISEHNRLYWYRQTLGQGPEFLTYFQNEAQLEKSRLLSDRFSAERPKGSFSTLEIQRTEQGDSAMYLCASRSDRGTGTEQYFGPGTRLTVT.

This clone was observed a few times. The chain is built from TRBV1 and TRBJ2-6; TRBD1, the D gene given by the table, was not confirmed from the DNA. TRBV1 is flagged as a pseudogene. This CDR3 region has 18 residues. This CDR3 is CTSSEFRLCTSRANVLTF. DNA of the CDR3: TGCACCAGCAGCGAATTTCGTTTGTGCACAAGTCGGGCCAACGTCCTGACTTTC.

The gene calls are TRBV19 and TRBJ1-4; D gene uncertain. Trimming shortened V by 3 bases and J by 4 bases, and 15 bases separated the two germline ends. The CDR3 length is 16 residues. Looked up from germline, CDR1 is LNHDA and CDR2 is SQIVND (reference sequence). CDR3 nucleotide sequence: TGTGCCAGTAGTATTCGAGTCTCGCCGGTTAATGAAAAACTGTTTTTT. As protein: CASSIRVSPVNEKLFF.

The chain employs TRBV4-3 and TRBJ2-4, with D perhaps TRBD2 (6 bases). Germline V gives CDR1 LGHNA, CDR2 YSLEER. The CDR3 extends over 17 amino acids. Between the trimmed V and J ends, which lost 4 bases and 3 bases, there was a span of 19 bases. The CDR3 DNA follows: TGCGCCAGCAGCCCGGGGGTACTACGGCTCGGCAAAAACATTCAGTACTTC. Protein product: CASSPGVLRLGKNIQYF.

The chain combines TRBV29-1 with TRBJ2-2; D is uncertain. The CDR3 spans 13 residues. Trimming removed 5 bases from V and 0 bases from J, with 7 bases in between. Germline V gives CDR1 SQVTM, CDR2 ANQGSEA. CDR3 amino acids: CSVMTTNTGELFF. The CDR3 DNA reads TGCAGCGTTATGACAACGAACACCGGGGAGCTGTTTTTT.

The chain carries TRBV27 and TRBJ2-5; 7 positions match TRBD1. Trimming cost V 3 bases and J 5 bases; bases outside gene matches: 9. The germline CDR1 and CDR2 sequences are MNHEY and SMNVEV (reference sequence). This CDR3 spans 15 amino acids. The CDR3, as DNA: TGTGCCAGCAGTTTGGCAGGGGGTGCGTTGGAGACCCAGTACTTC. Residues: CASSLAGGALETQYF.

This chain connects TRBV2 to TRBJ1-2, with a tentative D call TRBD1 (6 bases). The CDR3 runs to 14 residues. Germline V gene sequence: CDR1 SNHLY, CDR2 FYNNEI. Trimming cost V 8 bases and J 4 bases, with 17 bases left between them. The CDR3 DNA sequence: TGTGCCAGCGTGACGATCGGGGGGCCCTATGGCTACACCTTC. Its protein is CASVTIGGPYGYTF.

The rearrangement uses TRBV4-1 and TRBJ2-7; no clear D. V was trimmed by 0 bases and J by 0 bases, leaving 12 bases between them. This CDR3 has 16 residues. Germline V gives CDR1 MGHRA, CDR2 YSYEKL. The CDR3 region is CASSQDVGISSYEQYF. CDR3 DNA: TGCGCCAGCAGCCAAGACGTGGGAATAAGCTCCTACGAGCAGTACTTC.

This sequence joins TRBV29-1 and TRBJ2-1; D not certain. Between the trimmed V and J ends, which lost 3 bases and 10 bases, there was a span of 13 bases. The V gene's germline CDR1 is SQVTM and CDR2 ANQGSEA. The CDR3 consists of 12 residues. Here the CDR3 DNA reads TGCAGCGTTGAGACGGCCCCCGGGGAGCAGTTCTTC. Protein product: CSVETAPGEQFF.

The chain employs TRBV4-3 and TRBJ2-7; no clear D. CDR3 size: 15 residues. Looked up from germline, CDR1 is LGHNA and CDR2 is YSLEER. V was cut by 0 bases and J by 2 bases, with 11 bases left in between. The CDR3 protein is CASSQELAEPYEQYF. In DNA form, the CDR3 reads TGCGCCAGCAGCCAAGAATTGGCGGAGCCCTACGAGCAGTACTTC.

This clone was seen only a few times. The rearrangement links TRBV6-5 to TRBJ2-1; D unresolved. V dropped 1 base and J dropped 6 bases, with 16 bases sitting between them. CDR1 and CDR2 from the germline V gene are MNHEY and SVGAGI. The CDR3 runs 16 residues. The CDR3 nucleotides are TGTGCCAGCAGTTACTTTTCGCCCTGGCGTAGCAATGAGCAGTTCTTC. This translates into CASSYFSPWRSNEQFF.

This clone was seen only once. In DNA, the CDR3 is TGTGCCAGCAGCCTCCAGGGGGTAGGACAGTTTGCCTACGAGCAGTACTTC. Translation gives CASSLQGVGQFAYEQYF. This chain connects TRBV7-4 to TRBJ2-7, with TRBD1 identical over 7 bases. CDR3 length: 17 residues. Germline V lookup: CDR1 SGHVT, CDR2 SQSDAQ. Losses at the gene ends were 5 bases for V and 2 bases for J; bases not matched to a gene: 15.

The chain carries TRBV5-1 and TRBJ2-7; tentative D call: TRBD1 (5 bases). The CDR3 loop spans 15 amino acids. Germline CDR1 SGHRS, CDR2 YFSETQ. V was shortened by 4 bases and J by 9 bases, with 23 bases between the two germline ends. The CDR3 protein is CASSPPSGPPLGQYF. The CDR3 DNA is TGCGCCAGCAGCCCACCCTCAGGGCCGCCTTTGGGGCAGTACTTC.

CDR3 nucleotide sequence: TGCAGCGTTGAAGAAGGAGACACATCCTACGAGCAGTACTTC. Protein sequence: CSVEEGDTSYEQYF. The genes are TRBV29-1 and TRBJ2-7; no clear D gene. The CDR3 runs 14 residues. The germline CDR1 and CDR2 sequences are SQVTM and ANQGSEA. V gave up 0 bases and J gave up 1 base, with 10 bases separating them.